This T cell receptor beta chain was captured in a study of CD8 T cells in Susac syndrome. Recently defined diagnostic criteria classed the Susac syndrome patients as definite or probable. Random hexamers primed reverse transcription of roughly 0.5 to 1 ug RNA. MiXCR was run by TCRdb on the immunoSEQ multiplex PCR reads, yielding one entry per CDR3 protein. The table lists 100,000 to 150,000 distinct CDR3 sequences, over 95% of them singletons. Germline V lookup: CDR1 MDHEN, CDR2 SYDVKM. There are 16 residues in the CDR3. V trimming: 6 bases; J trimming: 7 bases; junction bases outside the gene matches: 14.

Specimen: CD4+ T cells from PBMCs. J is TRBJ1-5 and V is TRBV28; 8 bases align to TRBD1. This TCR was recovered from a human donor with Susac syndrome. The CDR3 DNA reads as TGTGCCAGCAGGATGGGGGCAACAGGGGGTGGGCAGCCCCAGCATTTT. It yields the protein CASRMGATGGGQPQHF.